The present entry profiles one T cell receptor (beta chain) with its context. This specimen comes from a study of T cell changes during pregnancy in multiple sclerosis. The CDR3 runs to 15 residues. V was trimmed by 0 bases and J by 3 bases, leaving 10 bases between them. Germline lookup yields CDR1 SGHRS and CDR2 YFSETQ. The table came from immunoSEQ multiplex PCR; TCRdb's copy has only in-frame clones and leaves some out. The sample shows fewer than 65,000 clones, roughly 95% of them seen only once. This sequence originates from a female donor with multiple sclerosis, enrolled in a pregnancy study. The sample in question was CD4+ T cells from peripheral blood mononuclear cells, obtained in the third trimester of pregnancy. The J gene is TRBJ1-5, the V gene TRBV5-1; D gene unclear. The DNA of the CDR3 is TGCGCCAGCAGCTTGGAACCAGGTAACAATCAGCCCCAGCATTTT. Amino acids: CASSLEPGNNQPQHF.